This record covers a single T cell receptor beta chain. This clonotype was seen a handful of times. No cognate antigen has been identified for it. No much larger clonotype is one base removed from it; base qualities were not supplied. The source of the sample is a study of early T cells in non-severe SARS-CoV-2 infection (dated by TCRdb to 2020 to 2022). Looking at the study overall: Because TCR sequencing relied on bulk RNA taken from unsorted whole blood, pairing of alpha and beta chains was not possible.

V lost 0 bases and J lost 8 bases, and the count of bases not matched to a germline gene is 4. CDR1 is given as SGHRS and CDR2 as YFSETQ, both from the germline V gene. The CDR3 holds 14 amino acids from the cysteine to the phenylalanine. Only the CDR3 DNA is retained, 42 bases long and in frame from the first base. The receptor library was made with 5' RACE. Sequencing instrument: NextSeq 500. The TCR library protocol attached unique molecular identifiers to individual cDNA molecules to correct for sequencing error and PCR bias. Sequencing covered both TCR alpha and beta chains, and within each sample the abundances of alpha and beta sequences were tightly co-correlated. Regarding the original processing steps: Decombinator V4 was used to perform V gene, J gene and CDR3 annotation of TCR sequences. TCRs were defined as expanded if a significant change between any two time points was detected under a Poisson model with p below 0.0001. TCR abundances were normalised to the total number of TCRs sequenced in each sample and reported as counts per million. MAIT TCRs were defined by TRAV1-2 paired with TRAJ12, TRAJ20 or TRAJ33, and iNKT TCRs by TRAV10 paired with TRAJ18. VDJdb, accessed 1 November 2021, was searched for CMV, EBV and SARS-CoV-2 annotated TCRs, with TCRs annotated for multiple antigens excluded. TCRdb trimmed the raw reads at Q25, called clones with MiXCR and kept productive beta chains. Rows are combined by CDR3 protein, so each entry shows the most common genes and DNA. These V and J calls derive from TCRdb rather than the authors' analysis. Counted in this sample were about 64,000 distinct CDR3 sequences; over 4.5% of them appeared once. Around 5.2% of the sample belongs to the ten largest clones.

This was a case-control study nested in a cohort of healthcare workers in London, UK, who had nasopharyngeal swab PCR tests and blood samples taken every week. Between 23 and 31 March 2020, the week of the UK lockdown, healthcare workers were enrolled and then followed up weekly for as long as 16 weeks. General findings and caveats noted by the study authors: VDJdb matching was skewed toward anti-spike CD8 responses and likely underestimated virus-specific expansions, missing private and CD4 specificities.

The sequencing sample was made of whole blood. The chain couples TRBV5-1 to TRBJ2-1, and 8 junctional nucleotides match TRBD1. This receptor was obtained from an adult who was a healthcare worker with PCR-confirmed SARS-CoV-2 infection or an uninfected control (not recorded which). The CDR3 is CASSLDRGWDEQFF. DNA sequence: TGCGCCAGCAGCTTGGACAGGGGGTGGGATGAGCAGTTCTTC.